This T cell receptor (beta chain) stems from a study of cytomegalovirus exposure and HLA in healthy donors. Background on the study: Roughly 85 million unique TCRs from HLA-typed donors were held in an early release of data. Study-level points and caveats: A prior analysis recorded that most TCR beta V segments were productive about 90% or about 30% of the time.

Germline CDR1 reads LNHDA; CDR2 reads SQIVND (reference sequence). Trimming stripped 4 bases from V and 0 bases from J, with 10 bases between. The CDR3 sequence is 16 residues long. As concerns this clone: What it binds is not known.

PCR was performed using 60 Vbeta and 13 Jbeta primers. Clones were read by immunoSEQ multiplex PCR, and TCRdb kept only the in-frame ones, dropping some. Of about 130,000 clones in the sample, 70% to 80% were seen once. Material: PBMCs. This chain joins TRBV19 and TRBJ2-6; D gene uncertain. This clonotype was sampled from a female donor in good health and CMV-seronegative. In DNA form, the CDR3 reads TGTGCCAGTAGTAGGCGGTCCCACTCTGGGGCCAACGTCCTGACTTTC. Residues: CASSRRSHSGANVLTF.